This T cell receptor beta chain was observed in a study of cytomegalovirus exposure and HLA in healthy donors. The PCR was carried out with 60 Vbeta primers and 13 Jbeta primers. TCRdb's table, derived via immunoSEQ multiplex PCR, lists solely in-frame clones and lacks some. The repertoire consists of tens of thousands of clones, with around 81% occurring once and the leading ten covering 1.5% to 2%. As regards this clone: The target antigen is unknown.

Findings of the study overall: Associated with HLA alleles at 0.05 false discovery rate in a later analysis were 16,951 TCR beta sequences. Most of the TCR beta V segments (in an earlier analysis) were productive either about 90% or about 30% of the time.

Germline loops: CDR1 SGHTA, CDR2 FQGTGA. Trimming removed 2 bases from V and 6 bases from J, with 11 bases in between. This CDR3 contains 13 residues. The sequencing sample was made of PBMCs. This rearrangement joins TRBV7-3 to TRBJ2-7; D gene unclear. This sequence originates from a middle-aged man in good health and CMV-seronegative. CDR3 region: CASSLLPSSEQYF. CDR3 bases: TGTGCCAGCAGCTTACTGCCAAGCTCCGAGCAGTACTTC. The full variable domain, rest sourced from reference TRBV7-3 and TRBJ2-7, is GAGVSQTPSNKVTEKGKYVELRCDPISGHTALYWYRQSLGQGPEFLIYFQGTGAADDSGLPNDRFFAVRPEGSVSTLKIQRTERGDSAVYLCASSLLPSSEQYFGPGTRLTVT.